This TCR beta chain originates from a study of cytomegalovirus exposure and HLA in healthy donors (dated by TCRdb to about 2017). A note on the overall study: An earlier analysis of under 600 of the donors reported about 250 Gb of sequence data and 120 million or so unique TCR beta sequences from some 180 million T cells. About 300 gigabases of sequencing data and around 87 million unique TCR sequences were included in an early release covering under 650 HLA-typed donors. Among the 398 genotyped donors, about 83% belonged to the genetic ancestry cluster associated with self-reported Caucasian donors. The study was designed to test whether signatures of past pathogen exposure could be identified by cataloging public T cell receptors. Using immunosequencing, the study profiled T cell repertoires from 500 to 800 subjects and related those repertoires to cytomegalovirus serostatus. Besides the first cohort of approximately 670 subjects, a separate validation cohort made up of 95 to 150 different subjects was used. To predict cytomegalovirus infection status, the study brought together high-throughput TCR immunosequencing, statistical association of individual TCRs with disease status, and machine learning. A later analysis re-examined previously published TCR beta repertoires from over 500 donors and added high-resolution HLA genotyping to investigate patterns of TCR occurrence. Rather than drawing on any new phenotypic data, the later analysis identified candidate immune exposures from TCR beta sequences and the way those sequences occurred across donors. An earlier analysis of fewer than 700 of the donors applied high-throughput TCR beta sequencing to assess whether each TCR beta V gene segment acted as functional or pseudogenic. Donor age, sex, ethnicity and CMV serostatus were compiled together with the repertoire data. A later genetic analysis took genome-wide SNP genotypes for about three fifths of the roughly 700 donors and used that subset as a discovery cohort. Every repertoire in the discovery cohort had been generated on one and the same sequencing platform. HLA typing included class I and class II loci at four-digit resolution. The number of typed donors differed by locus: about 629-640 for A, B, C, DRB1 and DQB1; 522 for DQA1; roughly 600 for DPA1; and around 470 for DPB1. Because of strong linkage in the cohort, five DR-DQ haplotypes were treated as single units for association and clustering. Across some 400 genotyped donors of the cohort, an average of approximately 240,000 unique TCR beta nucleotide sequences per donor were sequenced, and approximately 19% of those sequences were non-productive. On the study overall, not on this receptor specifically: For the cohort, immune exposure information was limited to CMV serostatus. In a later analysis, the rate of TCR association differed among HLA loci, with DRB1 alleles having the most associated TCRs and HLA-C alleles having the fewest. Correlated functional status among segregating V segments might reflect linkage disequilibrium, but an unknown experimental factor could not be ruled out. The cohort was sequenced for TCR beta chains only, and without alpha or paired-chain data the features that could be detected were limited. In a later genetic analysis, a missense DCLRE1C variant was associated with V-gene and J-gene trimming of TCR beta chains, and the association was replicated in an independent cohort. A cluster of highly shared sequence variants was judged likely to be a technical artifact of the sequencing pipeline. The study listed over 150 TCR beta chains as associated with cytomegalovirus. An earlier analysis of around 500 of the donors showed that most TCR beta V segments appeared in productive rearrangements either about 87% or about 30% of the time, which broadly matched IMGT annotations. Presence/absence analyses assumed roughly uniform sequencing depth across donors, an assumption that may not hold. Most CMV-associated TCR beta chains appeared to be HLA-restricted in a later analysis, and the HLA associations seemed to be driven largely by CMV exposure. A further reported finding was that TCR beta sequences accurately predicted the HLA-A and HLA-B alleles for most subjects in the first cohort. When HLA alleles, especially DR and DQ, strongly co-occurred, attributing TCR associations to individual alleles was difficult. According to a later genetic analysis, donors in an Asian-associated ancestry cluster had fewer N-insertions in productive TCRs than the roughly 660-donor mean. Because some donors lacked HLA typing at each locus, the association tests relied only on the typed subset. A few of the identified cytomegalovirus-associated TCR beta chains were confirmed in vitro to be specific for cytomegalovirus antigens. While some public TCRs were present in many individuals, most TCR sequences turned up only very rarely across donors. Because counts were too low, roughly 18 rarely observed V segments, including chromosome 9 orphons, were left out of the earlier analysis of approximately 580 of the donors. According to a later analysis, parvovirus B19, influenza, CMV and Epstein-Barr virus appeared linked to several top co-occurrence clusters. A later analysis associated roughly 17,000 TCR beta sequences with specific HLA alleles at a false discovery rate of 0.05. The authors suggested that the approach could potentially be generalized to other disease states and immunological phenotypes. The classifier was reported to diagnose cytomegalovirus status with high specificity and sensitivity in both the original and validation cohorts. A later analysis found that HLA-associated TCR beta chains were more clonally expanded and had lower generation probabilities than equally common non-associated chains.

Regarding this clone: Its antigen has not been determined. The record has no base qualities; no much larger clone is one base away.

The library was built by means of the immunoSEQ multiplex PCR assay. The multiplex PCR relied on a mix of 60 forward primers for TCR Vbeta segments and 13 reverse primers for TCR Jbeta segments. The CDR3 region of rearranged TCR beta genes was amplified from genomic DNA with a multiplex PCR assay. The amplified TCR beta libraries were sequenced on the Illumina HiSeq System as 87-base-pair reads. The paper's processing steps were these. A later analysis tallied roughly 76 million unique TCR beta chains across the 666 repertoires, and about 10 million of those chains were shared by two or more donors. A nearest-neighbor algorithm error-corrected the raw reads and collapsed the reads into unique sequences, merging closely related sequences to remove PCR and sequencing errors. CDR3 sequences were aligned to IMGT reference sequences to assign V, D and J gene segments. For a sequence to be retained, a match of at least six nucleotides to both a V gene segment and a J gene segment was required. Rearrangements were called productive when the CDR3 lacked stop codons and stayed in frame with V and J; all others were non-productive. Following IMGT convention, CDR3 was defined as the stretch from the second conserved V-encoded cysteine to the conserved J-encoded phenylalanine. In an earlier analysis of roughly 580 of the donors, sequences lacking an unambiguous match to a single V gene segment were excluded. An earlier analysis of roughly 590 of the donors called V segments functional above 56.7% productive rearrangements and segregating when the between-donor standard deviation exceeded 5%. A statistical classification framework was developed to diagnose cytomegalovirus status using the catalog of TCR beta chain sequences. V and J gene assignment, in a later analysis, came from comparing TCR nucleotide sequences with IMGT/GENE-DB human TR gene sequences. In a later analysis, CDR3 sequences and most-parsimonious VDJ recombination scenarios were assigned using the TCRdist pipeline. In a later analysis, every TCR beta chain was defined by the combination of its CDR3 amino acid sequence and its V-gene family, and reads without a unique V-gene family were dropped. To address suspected cross-contamination and a sequencing artifact, a later analysis removed some 620 highly shared, low-generation-probability nucleotide sequences. For each public chain, a later analysis derived a clonal expansion index from normalized ranks of inferred template counts within each repertoire. Generation probabilities in a later analysis came from a VDJ recombination model fitted to out-of-frame rearrangements, and those results were checked against IGoR. Hypergeometric tests were used in a later analysis to score TCR-TCR, TCR-HLA and TCR-CMV co-occurrence, with a repertoire-size bias correction applied to the TCR pairs. In a later analysis, false discovery rates were estimated by permuting HLA or CMV assignments 20 times. In a later analysis, co-occurring TCRs were grouped with DBSCAN, and TCRdist sequence similarity was added when clustering was performed within HLA-allele-positive subsets. Repertoires with fewer than 30,000 or more than 120,000 public chains, plus five repertoires with anomalous nucleotide sharing, were excluded from co-occurrence clustering. Held by TCRdb, this immuneACCESS table contains in-frame sequences only and omits some clones. Under half of the omission traces to an unresolved V gene where checked; the cause of the rest is unknown. The V and J calls and clone size come from that table; D and trimming were worked out from the DNA. The table for this sample lists over 100,000 clones; around 80% of them were counted only once. The ten top clones hold 1.3% to 1.5% of the sample.

In total, around 600 healthy bone marrow donors made up the cohort. Cohort members were all nominally healthy when sampled, although unrecorded immune exposures were likely present. The donor was CMV seronegative and was included in the group of about 400 seronegative cohort members. A peripheral blood sample was collected from each donor, and TCR beta sequencing was performed on peripheral blood mononuclear cells. The Qiagen DNeasy Blood Extraction Kit was used to extract genomic DNA from the blood cell samples. The receptor's source is a female donor in good health and CMV-seronegative. The sequencing sample was made of PBMCs.

CDR3 loop: CATSRDLGQTYEQYF. The sequence in DNA is TGTGCCACCAGCAGAGATTTGGGACAGACCTACGAGCAGTACTTC. The chain is encoded by TRBV15 joined to TRBJ2-7; 7 central nucleotides agree with TRBD1. Germline trimming amounts to 0 bases on V and 2 bases on J, with 4 as the count of junction bases outside the gene matches. Its CDR3 holds 15 amino acids, cysteine through phenylalanine. The only DNA kept is the CDR3, 45 bases in frame from the first base. Reading the germline V gene (reference sequence) gives CDR1 LNHNV and CDR2 YYDKDF.